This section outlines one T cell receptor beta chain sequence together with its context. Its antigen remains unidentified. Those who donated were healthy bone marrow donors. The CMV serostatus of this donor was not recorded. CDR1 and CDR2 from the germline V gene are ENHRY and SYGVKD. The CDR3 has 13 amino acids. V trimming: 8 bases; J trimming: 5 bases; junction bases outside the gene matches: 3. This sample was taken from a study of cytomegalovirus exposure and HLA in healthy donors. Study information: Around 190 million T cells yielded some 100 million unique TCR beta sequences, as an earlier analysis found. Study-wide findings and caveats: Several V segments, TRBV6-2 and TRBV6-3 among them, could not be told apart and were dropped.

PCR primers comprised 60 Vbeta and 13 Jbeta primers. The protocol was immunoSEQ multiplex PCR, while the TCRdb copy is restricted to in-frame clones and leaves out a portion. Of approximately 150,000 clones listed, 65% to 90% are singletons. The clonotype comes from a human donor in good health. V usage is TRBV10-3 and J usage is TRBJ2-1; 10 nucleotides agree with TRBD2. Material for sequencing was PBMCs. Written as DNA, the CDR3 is TGTGCCATCTTCAGCGGGGGGGACAATGAGCAGTTCTTC. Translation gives CAIFSGGDNEQFF.